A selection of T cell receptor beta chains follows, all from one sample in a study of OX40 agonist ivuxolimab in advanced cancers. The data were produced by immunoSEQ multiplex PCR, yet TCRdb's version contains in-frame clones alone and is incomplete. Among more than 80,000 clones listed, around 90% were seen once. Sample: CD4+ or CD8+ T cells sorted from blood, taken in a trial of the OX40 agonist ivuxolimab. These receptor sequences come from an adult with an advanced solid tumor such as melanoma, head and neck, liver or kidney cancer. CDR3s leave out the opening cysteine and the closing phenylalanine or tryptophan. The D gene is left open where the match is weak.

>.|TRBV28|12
ASSRPGINEKLF
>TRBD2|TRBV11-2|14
ASSFGLAEGLREQY
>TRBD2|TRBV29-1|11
SVGAGVADTQY
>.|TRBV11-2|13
ASSLAGVSNQPQH
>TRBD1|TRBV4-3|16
ASSQTPGTGANTGELF
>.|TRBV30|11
AWTPGGANVLT
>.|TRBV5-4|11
ASRTDRLDPGT
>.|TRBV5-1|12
ASSITGINSPLH
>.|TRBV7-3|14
ASSLEPVARRETQY
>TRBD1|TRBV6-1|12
ASSRDRGISEQF
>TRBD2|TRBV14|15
ASSRDSGRATTDTQY
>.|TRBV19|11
ASSIQGFGPQH
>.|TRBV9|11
ASNSVVDSPLH
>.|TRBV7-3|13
ASSLNSGGSDTQY
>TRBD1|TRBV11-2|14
ASSSPGQGSTDTQY
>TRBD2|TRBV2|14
ASTSAGGNKRETQY
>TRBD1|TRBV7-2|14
ASSPVGGTGRQPQH
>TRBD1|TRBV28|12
ASLTDRGSQPQH
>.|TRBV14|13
ASSQGDPYNSPLH
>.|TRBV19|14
ASSIDLYGQVDGYT
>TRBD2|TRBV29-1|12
SVASGGTYNEQF
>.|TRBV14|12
ASSPQGSGNTIY
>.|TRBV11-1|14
ASSLEIGRMNTEAF
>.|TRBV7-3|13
ASSSQSRGATEAF
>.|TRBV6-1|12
ASSEQSSTDTQY
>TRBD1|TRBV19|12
ASSITGAQETQY
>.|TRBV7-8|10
ASSLTGDTQY
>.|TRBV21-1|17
ASSKLKGGNTSGIETQY
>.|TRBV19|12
ASSKRTNTGELF
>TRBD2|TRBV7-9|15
ASSLGVASGGQETQY
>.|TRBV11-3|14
ASSLGYGAPDTEQY
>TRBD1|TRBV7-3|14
ASSLAGPGTGAEQY
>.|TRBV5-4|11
ASSKDTNYGYT
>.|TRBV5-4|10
ASSLSTDTQY
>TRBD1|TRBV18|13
ASSPRGQDTYEQY
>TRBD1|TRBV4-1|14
ASSRCPGGWLYEQY
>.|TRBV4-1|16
ASSQEAGPRIRYYGYT
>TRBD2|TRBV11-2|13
ASSFSGLFTDTQY
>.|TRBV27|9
ASSTKETQY
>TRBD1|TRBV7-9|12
ASSLWDRDEKLF
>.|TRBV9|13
ASREGPRDTGELF
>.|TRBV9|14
ASSAKQEHSNQPQH
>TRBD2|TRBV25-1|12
ASSDSGREETQY
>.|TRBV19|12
ASNARRNGEKLF
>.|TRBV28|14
ASSFGAKGLNQPQH
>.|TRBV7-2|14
ASSSSSGGTRRTQY
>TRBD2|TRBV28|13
ASSSSGAFQETQY
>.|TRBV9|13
ASSVGRESFNTQY
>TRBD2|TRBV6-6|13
ASRPLAGGGETQY
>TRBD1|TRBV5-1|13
ASSRDRGANTEAF
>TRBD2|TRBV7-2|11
ASRAGLTGELF
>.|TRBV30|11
AWGRDSTDTQY
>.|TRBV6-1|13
ASTPRGDSGNTIY
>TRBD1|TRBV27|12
ASSPTGVYSPLH
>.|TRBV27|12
ASSSNFVSEKLF
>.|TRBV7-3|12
ASSSDGAAGTQY
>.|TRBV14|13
ASSQRQSGANVLT